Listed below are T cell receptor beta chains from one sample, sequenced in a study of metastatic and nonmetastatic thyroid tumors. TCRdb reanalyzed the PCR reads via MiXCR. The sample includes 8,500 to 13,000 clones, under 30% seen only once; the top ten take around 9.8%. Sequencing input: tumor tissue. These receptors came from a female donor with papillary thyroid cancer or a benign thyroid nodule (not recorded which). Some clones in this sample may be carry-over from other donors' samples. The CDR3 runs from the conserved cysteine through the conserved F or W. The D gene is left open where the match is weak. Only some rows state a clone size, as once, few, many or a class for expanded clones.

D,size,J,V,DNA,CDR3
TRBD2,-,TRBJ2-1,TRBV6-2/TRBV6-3,TGTGCCAGCAGCCGGGGACTAGCGGGAGGGGCCTACAATGAGCAGTTCTTC,CASSRGLAGGAYNEQFF
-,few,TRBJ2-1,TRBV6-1,TGTGCCAGCAGTGCCGGGGGCCATAATGAGCAGTTCTTC,CASSAGGHNEQFF
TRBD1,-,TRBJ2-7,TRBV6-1,TGTGCCAGCAGTGAAACCGGGACAGGCGCCGACGAGCAGTACTTC,CASSETGTGADEQYF
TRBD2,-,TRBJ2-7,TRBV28,TGTGCCAGCAGTGGGACTAGCGGGAGTTTCTACGAGCAGTACTTC,CASSGTSGSFYEQYF
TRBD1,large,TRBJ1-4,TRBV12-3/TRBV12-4,TGTGCCAGCAGTGGGACAGGGCAAGGGGAAAAACTGTTTTTT,CASSGTGQGEKLFF
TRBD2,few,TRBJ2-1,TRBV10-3,TGTGCCATCAGTCAACTAGCGGGAGGGAGCAATGAGCAGTTCTTC,CAISQLAGGSNEQFF
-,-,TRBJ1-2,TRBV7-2,TGTGCCAGCAGCTTTGCATACCGGGACGGAGGGCGGCACTATGGCTACACCTTC,CASSFAYRDGGRHYGYTF
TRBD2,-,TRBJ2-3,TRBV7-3,TGTGCCAGCAGCTTAATAGCGGGACTGGTCGCAGATACGCAGTATTTT,CASSLIAGLVADTQYF
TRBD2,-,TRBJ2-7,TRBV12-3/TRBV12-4,TGTGCCAGCAGGACTAGCGGGAGAACGGGGGAGCAGTACTTC,CASRTSGRTGEQYF
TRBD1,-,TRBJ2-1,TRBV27,TGTGCCAGCAGACTGGGACAGGGAGGCTACAATGAGCAGTTCTTC,CASRLGQGGYNEQFF
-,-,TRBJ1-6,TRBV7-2,TGTGCCAGCAGCTTTGCCGGGGGCGGGAATTCACCCCTCCACTTT,CASSFAGGGNSPLHF
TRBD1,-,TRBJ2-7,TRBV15,TGTGCCACCAGCAGGGCGGGACAGGGGCCCTACGAGCAGTACTTC,CATSRAGQGPYEQYF
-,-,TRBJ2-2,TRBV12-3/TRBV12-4,TGTGCCAGCAGAGGTCCGGGTTCCGAAACCGGGGAGCTGTTTTTT,CASRGPGSETGELFF
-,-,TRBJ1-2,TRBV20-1,TGCAGTGCTAGCCCGGCCAACCAGGGGAACTATGGCTACACCTTC,CSASPANQGNYGYTF
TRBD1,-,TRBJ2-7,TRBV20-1,TGCAGTGCCAGGACAGGGGGCTACGAGCAGTACTTC,CSARTGGYEQYF
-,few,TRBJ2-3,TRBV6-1,TGTGCCAGCAGTCCAACTACCAATTTAGCCACAGATACGCAGTATTTT,CASSPTTNLATDTQYF
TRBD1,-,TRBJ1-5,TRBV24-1,TGTGCCACCAGTGGGGGACAGGTCAATCAGCCCCAGCATTTT,CATSGGQVNQPQHF
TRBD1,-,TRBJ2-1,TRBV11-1,TGTGCCAGCAGCCCGGGACAGGGGGCGTTGGTTGAGCAGTTCTTC,CASSPGQGALVEQFF
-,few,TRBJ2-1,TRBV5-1,TGCGCCAGCAGCTTGAACGGGGGCAACGAGCAGTTCTTC,CASSLNGGNEQFF
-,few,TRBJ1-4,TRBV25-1,TGTGCCAGCAGTGAATATCGCGTTGCGGACGGCCGGCCTAGGCTGTTTTTT,CASSEYRVADGRPRLFF
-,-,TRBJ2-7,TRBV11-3,TGTGCCAGCAGCTTGGCCACAGGGCCTAACGAGCAGTACTTC,CASSLATGPNEQYF
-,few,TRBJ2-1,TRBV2,TGTGCCAGCAGCCTTGGGGGGTCCTACAATGAGCAGTTCTTC,CASSLGGSYNEQFF
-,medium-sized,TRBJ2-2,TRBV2,TGTGCCAGCAGACAGACTACCACCGGGGAGCTGTTTTTT,CASRQTTTGELFF
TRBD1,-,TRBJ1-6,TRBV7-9,TGTGCCAGCAGCCAAGACAGGGGGGTTCTCCACTTT,CASSQDRGVLHF
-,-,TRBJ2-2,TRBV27,TGTGCCAGCAGTGATGGGGCGGGGTCGAACACCGGGGAGCTGTTTTTT,CASSDGAGSNTGELFF
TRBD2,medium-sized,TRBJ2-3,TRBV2,TGTGCCGGTAGACTAGCGGATACGCAGTATTTT,CAGRLADTQYF
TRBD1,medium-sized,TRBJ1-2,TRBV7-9,TGTGCCAGCAGCTTATGGGGACAGGGTTATAACTATGGCTACACCTTC,CASSLWGQGYNYGYTF
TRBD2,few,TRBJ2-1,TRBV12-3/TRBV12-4,TGTGCCAGCAGTTTATCGTCCAGGGAGGGTACAGGTGAGCAGTTCTTC,CASSLSSREGTGEQFF
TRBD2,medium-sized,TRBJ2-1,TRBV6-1,TGTGCCAGCAGTGAACTGGCGGGAGGGCCAAATGAGCAGTTCTTC,CASSELAGGPNEQFF
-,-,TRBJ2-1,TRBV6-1,TGTGCCAGCACCCCCTCGGGGAGGTGGGATGAGCAGTTCTTC,CASTPSGRWDEQFF
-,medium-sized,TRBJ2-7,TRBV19,TGTGCCAGCTCCCTCCGAGGCAGGGGTTACGAGCAGTACTTC,CASSLRGRGYEQYF
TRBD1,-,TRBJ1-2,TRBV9,TGTGCCAGCAGCGCGGGACAGGGAAACTATGGCTACACCTTC,CASSAGQGNYGYTF
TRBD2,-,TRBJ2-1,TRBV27,TGTGCCAGCAGTTTAAGGGGACTAGCGACTCACAATGAGCAGTTCTTC,CASSLRGLATHNEQFF
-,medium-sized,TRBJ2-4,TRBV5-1,TGCGCCAGCAGCTTGCCCAGTCCGGCCAAAAACATTCAGTACTTC,CASSLPSPAKNIQYF
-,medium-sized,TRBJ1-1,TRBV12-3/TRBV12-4,TGTGCCAGCAGTTTAGAGGGGAGATCTTTCTTT,CASSLEGRSFF
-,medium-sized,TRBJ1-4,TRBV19,TGTGCCAGTAGTAGCGGACAGCCCTCTAATGAAAAACTGTTTTTT,CASSSGQPSNEKLFF
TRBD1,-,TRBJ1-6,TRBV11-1,TGTGCCAGCAGCTTCCAACCCTCGACAGGGCGCAGCTCACCCCTCCACTTT,CASSFQPSTGRSSPLHF
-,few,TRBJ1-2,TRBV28,TGTGCCAGCAGTACTCAGGGGCGTAACTATGGCTACACCTTC,CASSTQGRNYGYTF
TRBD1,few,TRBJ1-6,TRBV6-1,TGTGCCAGCACGCAGGGGGGTTCACCCCTCCACTTT,CASTQGGSPLHF
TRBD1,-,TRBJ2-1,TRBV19,TGTGCCAGTAGCCGGATGTGGGACAGGGCCTACAATGAGCAGTTCTTC,CASSRMWDRAYNEQFF
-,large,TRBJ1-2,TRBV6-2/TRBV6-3,TGTGCCAGCAGGGCTACGGGGGGCTACACCTTC,CASRATGGYTF
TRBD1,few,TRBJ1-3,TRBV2,TGTGCCAGTAAACAGGGGGCGACTGGAAACACCATATATTTT,CASKQGATGNTIYF
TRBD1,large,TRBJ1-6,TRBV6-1,TGTGCCAGCAGTGAAACCGGACAGGGGGCGAGTTCACCCCTCCACTTT,CASSETGQGASSPLHF
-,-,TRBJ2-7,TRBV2,TGTGCCAGCAGTGAAGCGCTTGGCGGGACCCAATTGGCCTACGAGCAGTACTTC,CASSEALGGTQLAYEQYF